Listed here are 3 T cell receptor delta chains from one sample, sequenced in a study of Vδ1+ human thymocytes (dated by TCRdb to 2017 to 2018). Points the paper makes about the study in general: Thymic TRG and TRD repertoires appeared highly polyclonal with Gaussian CDR3 length distributions, unlike oligoclonal peripheral blood repertoires.

No antigen has been assigned to these receptors. The instrument was an Illumina MiSeq. RNA extraction was carried out with the RNeasy mini kit, and reverse transcription was then done using Superscript III. CDR3 amplicons were produced by multiplex PCR using pooled V-gene forward primers and a constant-region reverse primer with Illumina adaptor overhangs. TCRdb processed the public reads again with the CATT caller, after which rows with matching DNA were combined. The sample table lists more than 45,000 delta-chain clones, about 16% of them with a count of one. The ten largest make up about 0.4% of the sample. The sample was Vdelta1+ gamma-delta thymocytes from the thymus. The cell subset or site label for this specimen denotes: FACS-sorted CD3+ TCRalphabeta- TCRVdelta1+ TCRVdelta2- thymocytes. These receptors originate from a girl younger than two who had congenital heart surgery.

This clone was found a few times. The chain joins TRDV1 to TRDJ1; 13 nucleotides match TRDD3. Germline assignment: CDR1 TSWWSYY and CDR2 QGS. The CDR3 spans 22 residues. Trimming cost V 0 bases and J 2 bases; bases outside gene matches: 18. The CDR3 is CALGELPPPTQLGDTGTDKLIF. CDR3 coding DNA: TGTGCTCTTGGGGAACTACCCCCTCCTACCCAACTGGGGGATACGGGAACCGATAAACTCATCTTT.

This chain uses TRDV1 with TRDJ1; TRDD3 matches at 7 bases. Germline V gene data show CDR1 as TSWWSYY and CDR2 as QGS. The CDR3 totals 20 residues. Trimming at V came to 2 bases and at J to 1 base, leaving 19 bases not matched to a gene. The CDR3 loop is CALGEESFRRTGDRTDKLIF. CDR3 in DNA: TGTGCTCTTGGGGAAGAGTCGTTCCGACGTACTGGGGACCGCACCGATAAACTCATCTTT.

This clone appeared a few times. Other DNA sequences in the same sample also yield this CDR3. The V gene is TRAV29/DV5, the J gene TRDJ1; 7 positions agree with TRDD3. The V and J ends lost 0 bases and 1 base, in that order; junction bases with no gene match: 12. Germline V gives CDR1 NSMFDY, CDR2 ISSIKDK. The CDR3 has 17 amino acids. CDR3 amino acids: CAASAINWGNFTDKLIF. In DNA form, the CDR3 reads TGTGCAGCAAGCGCGATTAACTGGGGAAATTTCACCGATAAACTCATCTTT.